The clone carrying this TCR beta chain has more than one count but fewer than ten. The antigen is not known. All trial patients relapsed after autologous stem cell transplantation. The data were taken from a study of PD-1 blockade in classical Hodgkin lymphoma. Whole-study results and caveats: Before treatment, complete responders showed about the same diversity as newly diagnosed patients. By cycle point C4D1, TCR diversity had risen significantly in CD4+ cells (but not CD8+ cells). Any patient who commenced nivolumab under 1 year after ASCT was excluded.

Some clones are missing from TCRdb's copy, which holds only in-frame ones; the method was immunoSEQ multiplex PCR. The sample has around 150,000 clones, about four fifths seen once. This TCR was recovered from a human donor with classical Hodgkin lymphoma. Source: peripheral blood mononuclear cells (PBMCs), taken before the second cycle of nivolumab.

As DNA, the CDR3 is TGTGCCAGCAGTCTGTCTGGGGATACGCAGTATTTT. Translation: CASSLSGDTQYF. The V call is TRBV25-1, the J call TRBJ2-3, with D unclear. Trimming pared 5 bases from V and 6 bases from J, leaving 9 bases between. In germline, CDR1 is MGHDK, CDR2 SYGVNS. The CDR3 runs to 12 residues.